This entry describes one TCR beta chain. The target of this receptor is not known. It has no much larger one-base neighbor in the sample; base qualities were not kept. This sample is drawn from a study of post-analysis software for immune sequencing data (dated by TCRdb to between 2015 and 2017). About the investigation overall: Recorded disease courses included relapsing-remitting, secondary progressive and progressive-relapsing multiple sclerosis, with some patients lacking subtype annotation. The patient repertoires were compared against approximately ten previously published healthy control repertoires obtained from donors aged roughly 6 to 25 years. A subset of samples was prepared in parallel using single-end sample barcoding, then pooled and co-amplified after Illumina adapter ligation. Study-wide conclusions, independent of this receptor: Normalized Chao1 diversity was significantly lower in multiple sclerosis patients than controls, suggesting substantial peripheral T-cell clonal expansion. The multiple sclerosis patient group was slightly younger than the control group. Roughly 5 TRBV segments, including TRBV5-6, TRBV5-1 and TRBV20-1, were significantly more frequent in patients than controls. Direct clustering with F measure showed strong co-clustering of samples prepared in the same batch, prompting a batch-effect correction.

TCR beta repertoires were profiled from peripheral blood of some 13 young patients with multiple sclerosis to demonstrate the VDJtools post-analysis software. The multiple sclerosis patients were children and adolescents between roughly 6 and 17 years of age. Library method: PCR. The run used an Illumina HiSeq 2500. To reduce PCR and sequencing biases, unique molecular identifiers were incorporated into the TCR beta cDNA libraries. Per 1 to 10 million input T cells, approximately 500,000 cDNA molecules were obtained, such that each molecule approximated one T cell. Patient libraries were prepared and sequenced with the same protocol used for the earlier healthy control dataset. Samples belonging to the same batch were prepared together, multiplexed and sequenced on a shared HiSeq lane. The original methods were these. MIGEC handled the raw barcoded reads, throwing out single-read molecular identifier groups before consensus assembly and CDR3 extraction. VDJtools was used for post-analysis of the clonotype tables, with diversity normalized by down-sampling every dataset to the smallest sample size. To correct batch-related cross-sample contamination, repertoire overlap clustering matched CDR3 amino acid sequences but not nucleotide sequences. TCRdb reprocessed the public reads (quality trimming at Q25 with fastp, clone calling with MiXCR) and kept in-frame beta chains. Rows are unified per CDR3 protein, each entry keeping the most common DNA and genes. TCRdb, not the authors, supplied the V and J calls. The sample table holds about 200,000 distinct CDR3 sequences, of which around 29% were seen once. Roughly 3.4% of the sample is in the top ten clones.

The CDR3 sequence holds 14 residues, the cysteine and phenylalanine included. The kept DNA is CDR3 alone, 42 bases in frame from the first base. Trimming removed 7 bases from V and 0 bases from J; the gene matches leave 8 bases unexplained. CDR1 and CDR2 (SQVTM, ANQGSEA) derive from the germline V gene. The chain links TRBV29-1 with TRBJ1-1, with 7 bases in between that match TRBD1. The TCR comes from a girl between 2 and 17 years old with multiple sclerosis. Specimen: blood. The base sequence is TGCAGCGCGAGGGACAGAGGAATGAACACTGAAGCTTTCTTT. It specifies CSARDRGMNTEAFF.